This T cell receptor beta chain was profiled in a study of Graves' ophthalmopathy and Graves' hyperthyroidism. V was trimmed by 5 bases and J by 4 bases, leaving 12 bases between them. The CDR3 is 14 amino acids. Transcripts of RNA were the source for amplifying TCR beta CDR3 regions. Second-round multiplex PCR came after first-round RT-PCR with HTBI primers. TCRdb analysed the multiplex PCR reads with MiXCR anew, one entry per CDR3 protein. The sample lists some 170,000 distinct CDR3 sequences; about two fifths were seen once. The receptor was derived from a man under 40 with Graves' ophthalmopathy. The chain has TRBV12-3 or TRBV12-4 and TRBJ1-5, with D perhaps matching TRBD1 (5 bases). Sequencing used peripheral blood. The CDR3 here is CASSPGGGNQPQHF. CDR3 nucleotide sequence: TGTGCCAGCAGTCCGGGGGGGGGAAATCAGCCCCAGCATTTT.